This T cell receptor (beta chain) derives from a study of cytomegalovirus exposure and HLA in healthy donors. Study-level points and caveats: It was confirmed in vitro that three of the CMV-associated chains were specific for CMV antigens. Associated with cytomegalovirus, according to the listing, were 150 to 200 TCR beta chains.

Repertoires were generated with immunoSEQ multiplex PCR, while TCRdb's copy carries only in-frame clones and drops some. The sample yields more than 140,000 clones, less than 90% seen once. As regards this clone: Its antigen is still unknown.

The donors were part of the validation cohort of 120 subjects. That cohort was separate from the first cohort, which comprised about 730 subjects. The length of the CDR3 is 17 residues. V shed 0 bases and J 0 bases; nucleotides not matched to a gene: 4. The germline V gene has CDR1 SGHTS and CDR2 YDEGEE. The specimen sequenced was PBMCs. The sequence was collected from a woman younger than 30 in good health and CMV-seropositive. The chain is built from TRBV5-8 and TRBJ1-4, with 8 bases identical to TRBD1. The CDR3 reads CASSLGDRFTTNEKLFF. The CDR3 coding sequence is TGTGCCAGCAGCTTGGGGGACAGGTTTACAACTAATGAAAAACTGTTTTTT. The full variable domain, with the rest looked up from reference TRBV5-8 and TRBJ1-4, is EAGVTQSPTHLIKTRGQQATLRCSPISGHTSVYWYQQALGLGLQFLLWYDEGEERNRGNFPPRFSGRQFPNYSSELNVNALELEDSALYLCASSLGDRFTTNEKLFFGSGTQLSVL.